A single T cell receptor (beta chain) is shown here with its context. The data stem from a study of blood T cell repertoires in COVID-19. The wider study: COVID-19 samples, acute and convalescent, were from the United States, Italy and Spain. From T cells, B-cell-depleted T cells, or PBMCs came the material, which was cDNA or gDNA.

V shed 3 bases and J 7 bases; nucleotides not matched to a gene: 6. The CDR3 runs to 15 residues. From germline, CDR1 is LGHDT and CDR2 YNNKEL (reference sequence). In the authors' workflow: Reference gene primer amplification gave estimated nucleated cell counts. Only in-frame clones appear in the TCRdb table, and some are missing; sequencing was by immunoSEQ multiplex PCR. V, J and clone size are taken as reported in that table, and D and trimming were inferred from the DNA itself. The sample yields about 190,000 clones, approximately 90% seen once. The chain combines TRBV3-1 (or the pseudogene TRBV3-2) with TRBJ1-4; 9 bases agree with TRBD1. The clonotype originates from a man younger than 45 with acute or convalescent COVID-19. Material for sequencing was peripheral blood. The CDR3 is CASSQAQGAREKLFF. The CDR3 coding sequence is TGTGCCAGCAGCCAGGCACAGGGGGCGCGTGAAAAACTGTTTTTT.